The 29 T cell receptor beta chains in this list originate from one sample, sequenced in a study of blood T cell repertoires in COVID-19. Only in-frame clones appear in the TCRdb table, and some are missing; sequencing was by immunoSEQ multiplex PCR. Of approximately 320,000 clones in the sample, approximately 88% are singletons; the top ten hold around 9%. The specimen sequenced was PBMCs or T cells enriched from blood (not recorded which). The receptors here all came from a young woman who had recovered from COVID-19.

The chain links TRBV7-9 to TRBJ1-1, with D possibly matching TRBD1 (5 bases). The CDR3 is 13 residues long. Germline-derived CDR1 and CDR2 are SEHNR and FQNEAQ (reference sequence). V shed 4 bases and J shed 8 bases, with 14 bases lying between them. CDR3 in amino acids: CASSYGGLREAFF. CDR3 DNA: TGTGCCAGCAGCTACGGGGGACTAAGGGAAGCTTTCTTT.

The V call is TRBV27, the J call TRBJ2-3, with D possibly being TRBD1 (6 bases). CDR1 and CDR2 from the germline V gene are MNHEY and SMNVEV (reference sequence). With 3 bases removed from V and 1 base from J, the gap between germline ends came to 14 bases. There are 16 residues in the CDR3. CDR3 region: CASSFFGTHGTDTQYF. The CDR3 bases are TGTGCCAGCAGTTTTTTTGGGACACATGGCACAGATACGCAGTATTTT.

The chain is built from TRBV5-1 and TRBJ1-4; weak D call: TRBD1 (6 bases). The V gene lost 4 bases and the J gene lost 8 bases, with 18 bases spanning the gap. The CDR3 extends over 15 amino acids. Per the germline V gene, CDR1 is SGHRS and CDR2 is YFSETQ. CDR3 sequence: CASSVAGTTGEKLFF. The CDR3 DNA reads TGCGCCAGCAGCGTGGCCGGGACAACGGGCGAAAAACTGTTTTTT.

In its sample, this clone was seen once. The chain links TRBV7-2 to TRBJ1-6; D uncertain. The V end lost 7 bases, the J end lost 0 bases, and 4 bases lay between the germline ends. This CDR3 is built from 13 residues. Germline loops: CDR1 SGHTA, CDR2 FQGNSA. The CDR3 is CASTYSYNSPLHF. The CDR3 DNA reads as TGTGCCAGCACTTACTCCTATAATTCACCCCTCCACTTT.

The chain has TRBV7-8 and TRBJ2-1; 12 positions match TRBD2. The CDR3 covers 17 residues. Germline CDR1 reads SGHVS; CDR2 reads FQNEAQ. V trimming: 4 bases; J trimming: 11 bases; junction bases outside the gene matches: 15. The CDR3 protein is CASSSRLAGAGLLQQFF. The CDR3 DNA reads TGTGCCAGCAGCTCCCGACTAGCGGGGGCCGGACTACTTCAGCAGTTCTTC.

V gene TRBV25-1 combines with J gene TRBJ1-1; 9 bases match TRBD1. CDR1 is MGHDK and CDR2 is SYGVNS in the germline V gene. Trimming removed 7 bases from V and 7 bases from J; junction bases left unmatched: 7. The CDR3 consists of 13 residues. CDR3 sequence (DNA): TGTGCCAGCAAGTGGACAGGGGAGAGTGAAGCTTTCTTT. Translated, it gives CASKWTGESEAFF.

V is TRBV7-9 and J is TRBJ2-7; D uncertain. Trimming stripped 7 bases from V and 0 bases from J, with 13 bases between. The CDR3 length is 14 residues. In germline, CDR1 is SEHNR, CDR2 FQNEAQ (reference sequence). CDR3 residues: CASMRMGNSYEQYF. CDR3 in DNA: TGTGCCAGCATGCGCATGGGCAACTCCTACGAGCAGTACTTC.

V usage is TRBV5-1 and J usage is TRBJ1-1; no firm D call. V lost 3 bases and J 2 bases, leaving 5 bases between the germline ends. The CDR3 is made up of 12 amino acids. Germline values: CDR1 SGHRS, CDR2 YFSETQ. The CDR3 bases are TGCGCCAGCAGCTCCGTAAACACTGAAGCTTTCTTT. Translation gives CASSSVNTEAFF.

The chain carries TRBV9 and TRBJ2-7; D gene uncertain. From germline, CDR1 is SGDLS and CDR2 YYNGEE. With 0 bases removed from V and 6 bases from J, the gap between germline ends came to 10 bases. CDR3 size: 13 residues. DNA of the CDR3: TGTGCCAGCAGCGTAGACATGGAGAGCGAGCAGTACTTC. It yields the protein CASSVDMESEQYF.

V is TRBV7-9 and J is TRBJ2-7; 10 nucleotides line up with TRBD1. The CDR3 covers 17 residues. Germline V gene data show CDR1 as SEHNR and CDR2 as FQNEAQ (reference sequence). V lost 5 bases to trimming and J lost 0 bases; unmatched junction nucleotides: 10. Written as DNA, the CDR3 is TGTGCCAGCAGCGTAGGACAGGGGGACCAGAGCTCCTACGAGCAGTACTTC. Protein product: CASSVGQGDQSSYEQYF.

The chain combines TRBV7-8 with TRBJ2-3; D is unclear. V lost 5 bases and J 1 base, leaving 10 bases between the germline ends. The CDR3 is made up of 14 amino acids. Looked up from germline, CDR1 is SGHVS and CDR2 is FQNEAQ. This chain's CDR3 is CASSPLRGTDTQYF. The CDR3 coding sequence is TGTGCCAGCAGCCCCCTCCGAGGCACAGATACGCAGTATTTT.

This chain joins TRBV3-1 (or the pseudogene TRBV3-2) and TRBJ2-5; TRBD2 matches at 10 bases. J gave up 7 bases and V 2 bases, and 7 bases lay outside the gene matches. This CDR3 region has 15 residues. Germline CDR1 LGHDT, CDR2 YNNKEL (reference sequence). The CDR3 nucleotides read TGTGCCAGCAGCCAAACTAGCGGGGCGCCGGGGACCCAGTACTTC. Its translation is CASSQTSGAPGTQYF.

In this sample, this clone turned up a few times. V gene TRBV3-1 (or the pseudogene TRBV3-2) combines with J gene TRBJ1-6, with D unclear. Germline assignment: CDR1 LGHDT and CDR2 YNNKEL (reference sequence). This CDR3 has 18 residues. Trimming removed 4 bases at V and 5 bases at J, with 21 bases between. CDR3 region: CASSPGGPHQVDNSPLHF. The CDR3 DNA is TGTGCCAGCAGCCCCGGAGGGCCCCACCAAGTTGATAATTCACCCCTCCACTTT.

To note about this clone: The same CDR3 arises from other DNA sequences in this sample as well. The rearrangement joins TRBV24-1 to TRBJ2-3, with 9 bases lining up with TRBD1. The CDR3 is made up of 15 amino acids. Germline V gene lookup returns CDR1 KGHDR and CDR2 SFDVKD. Losses at the gene ends were 3 bases for V and 3 bases for J; bases not matched to a gene: 3. CDR3 region: CATSDPGQGTDTQYF. The CDR3 coding sequence is TGTGCCACCAGTGATCCTGGACAGGGGACAGATACGCAGTATTTT.

The genes are TRBV29-1 and TRBJ2-7, with a possible D match to TRBD1 (7 bases). Germline V gene sequence: CDR1 SQVTM, CDR2 ANQGSEA. This CDR3 comprises 15 residues. The V end was cut by 6 bases, the J end by 7 bases, with 25 bases between. Here the CDR3 reads CSVASVTGRFQEQYF. In nucleotides, the CDR3 is TGCAGCGTCGCATCGGTGACAGGGAGGTTTCAGGAGCAGTACTTC.

The chain is built from TRBV7-9 and TRBJ2-5, with 9 bases fitting TRBD2. The CDR3 is made up of 16 amino acids. Germline CDR1 reads SEHNR; CDR2 reads FQNEAQ (reference sequence). V shed 0 bases, J shed 0 bases, and the junction held 2 bases outside the gene matches. CDR3 in amino acids: CASSLAAGGYQETQYF. CDR3 DNA: TGTGCCAGCAGCTTAGCGGCGGGAGGGTACCAAGAGACCCAGTACTTC.

The genes are TRBV3-1 (or the pseudogene TRBV3-2) and TRBJ2-7; maybe TRBD1 (5 bases). V lost 4 bases, J lost 4 bases, and 17 bases lay in between. Germline loops: CDR1 LGHDT, CDR2 YNNKEL (reference sequence). The CDR3 length is 15 residues. CDR3 protein: CASSPPQAGIYEQYF. In DNA form, the CDR3 reads TGTGCCAGCAGCCCCCCACAGGCAGGGATTTACGAGCAGTACTTC.

The V and J genes are TRBV7-2 and TRBJ1-1, with 7 nucleotides matching TRBD1. V lost 4 bases and J lost 8; bases outside the gene matches: 10. CDR3 length: 14 amino acids. Per germline, CDR1 SGHTA and CDR2 FQGNSA. DNA of the CDR3: TGTGCCAGCAGCTGGGACAGTACTGTGGGAGAAGCTTTCTTT. Its translation is CASSWDSTVGEAFF.

The V and J genes are TRBV11-2 and TRBJ1-2, with D maybe TRBD1 (5 bases). CDR3 length: 16 residues. From germline, CDR1 is SGHAT and CDR2 FQNNGV. Trimming took off 5 bases at V and 3 bases at J, with 19 bases between the two ends. As DNA, the CDR3 is TGTGCCAGCAGCCCCGGCGGGGGAAGGGGCTACTATGGCTACACCTTC. Translated, it gives CASSPGGGRGYYGYTF.

The chain recombines TRBV28 with TRBJ2-5, with TRBD1 identical over 8 bases. V lost 8 bases and J lost 7; bases outside the gene matches: 6. There are 12 residues in the CDR3. The germline gives CDR1 MDHEN, CDR2 SYDVKM. The CDR3 nucleotides are TGTGCCAGCGAGACAGGGGACGGGACCCAGTACTTC. Protein product: CASETGDGTQYF. The whole variable domain, remainder taken from reference TRBV28 and TRBJ2-5, is DVKVTQSSRYLVKRTGEKVFLECVQDMDHENMFWYRQDPGLGLRLIYFSYDVKMKEKGDIPEGYSVSREKKERFSLILESASTNQTSMYLCASETGDGTQYFGPGTRLLVL.

V usage is TRBV29-1 and J usage is TRBJ1-3; D may be TRBD1 (6 bases). V shed 7 bases and J shed 2 bases, with 9 bases lying between them. CDR1 is SQVTM and CDR2 is ANQGSEA in the germline V gene. The CDR3 has 12 amino acids. As DNA, the CDR3 is TGCAGCGCGGGGACACCTGGAAACACCATATATTTT. Translating it yields CSAGTPGNTIYF. The full variable domain, in which reference TRBV29-1 and TRBJ1-3 provide the parts outside the CDR3, is SAVISQKPSRDICQRGTSLTIQCQVDSQVTMMFWYRQQPGQSLTLIATANQGSEATYESGFVIDKFPISRPNLTFSTLTVSNMSPEDSSIYLCSAGTPGNTIYFGEGSWLTVV.

V is TRBV4-3 and J is TRBJ2-2, with TRBD2 matching over 11 bases. V lost 4 bases and J lost 2; bases outside the gene matches: 9. Germline V CDR1 and CDR2: LGHNA, YSLEER. CDR3 length equals 18 residues. The CDR3 DNA is TGCGCCAGCAGCCTAGGGGCTAGCGGGAGGAGTAACACCGGGGAGCTGTTTTTT. Its translation is CASSLGASGRSNTGELFF.

This clone is a singleton in its sample. The rearrangement uses TRBV7-3 and TRBJ2-2, with 14 positions matching TRBD2. This CDR3 comprises 16 residues. CDR1 SGHTA and CDR2 FQGTGA come from the germline V gene. The ends lost 5 bases at V and 4 bases at J; junction bases unmatched: 3. CDR3 coding DNA: TGTGCCAGCAGCGGGACTAGCGGGAGTCCCACCGGGGAGCTGTTTTTT. Translation gives CASSGTSGSPTGELFF.

This clone was recorded only once. The chain links TRBV19 to TRBJ2-6; 9 positions match TRBD1. V shed 7 bases, J shed 2 bases, and the junction held 9 bases outside the gene matches. The CDR3 runs 17 residues. Germline CDR1 reads LNHDA; CDR2 reads SQIVND (reference sequence). DNA for the CDR3: TGTGCCAGTACTAAGGACAGGGGCGCACCTGGGGCCAACGTCCTGACTTTC. This sequence encodes CASTKDRGAPGANVLTF.

The rearrangement links TRBV28 to TRBJ1-2, with a possible D match to TRBD1 (5 bases). CDR3 length: 15 amino acids. The germline V and J ends were trimmed by 8 bases and 1 base, with 17 bases remaining between them. Germline lookup yields CDR1 MDHEN and CDR2 SYDVKM. This CDR3 reads CASARGDRNNYGYTF. CDR3 sequence (DNA): TGTGCCAGCGCCCGCGGGGACCGAAATAACTATGGCTACACCTTC.

The V call is TRBV19, the J call TRBJ1-3, with a weak D call TRBD1 (6 bases). The CDR3 is made up of 13 amino acids. V dropped 11 bases and J dropped 2 bases, with 13 bases sitting between them. The germline V gene encodes CDR1 LNHDA and CDR2 SQIVND (reference sequence). The CDR3 coding sequence is TGTGCCGCGCGGGGGGCCGCTGGAAACACCATATATTTT. As protein: CAARGAAGNTIYF.

The V gene is TRBV5-1, the J gene TRBJ1-1; tentatively, D is TRBD1 (6 bases). Germline lookup yields CDR1 SGHRS and CDR2 YFSETQ. The V gene lost 1 base and the J gene lost 1 base, with 11 bases spanning the gap. This CDR3 region has 15 residues. DNA for the CDR3: TGCGCCAGCAGCTTGACAGGGTACGGGAACACTGAAGCTTTCTTT. As protein: CASSLTGYGNTEAFF.

The chain combines TRBV28 with TRBJ1-1; D is unresolved. Trimming took 7 bases from V and 0 from J, leaving 12 bases between them. Germline loops: CDR1 MDHEN, CDR2 SYDVKM. The CDR3 is 14 residues long. The DNA of the CDR3 is TGTGCCAGCACCCTAGAGACGGTGAACACTGAAGCTTTCTTT. Protein product: CASTLETVNTEAFF.

V is TRBV5-4 and J is TRBJ2-7; 8 positions agree with TRBD1. The CDR3 totals 15 residues. V shed 4 bases and J 0 bases; nucleotides not matched to a gene: 6. The V gene's germline CDR1 is SGHNT and CDR2 YYREEE (reference sequence). CDR3 DNA: TGTGCCAGCAGCCACAGGGGGAAGAGCTCCTACGAGCAGTACTTC. This translates into CASSHRGKSSYEQYF. The entire variable domain, with the rest obtained from reference TRBV5-4 and TRBJ2-7, is as follows: ETGVTQSPTHLIKTRGQQVTLRCSSQSGHNTVSWYQQALGQGPQFIFQYYREEENGRGNFPPRFSGLQFPNYSSELNVNALELDDSALYLCASSHRGKSSYEQYFGPGTRLTVT.